The next 20 T cell receptor beta chains were all read from a single sample in a study of blood T cell repertoires in COVID-19. Method: immunoSEQ multiplex PCR; TCRdb's copy keeps in-frame clones and lacks some. The table shows some 150,000 clones, with over 80% occurring only once. The sequenced sample consisted of peripheral blood. These receptors all stem from a middle-aged woman with active or convalescent COVID-19.

This chain joins TRBV9 and TRBJ1-2; D is uncertain. The CDR3 totals 13 residues. CDR1 SGDLS and CDR2 YYNGEE come from the germline V gene. The V end was cut by 7 bases, the J end by 5 bases, with 15 bases between. CDR3 residues: CASSVSPGYGYTF. The CDR3 DNA reads as TGTGCCAGCTCGGTCAGTCCGGGGTATGGCTACACCTTC.

This clone came up a few times. The chain has TRBV7-9 and TRBJ1-1; D not certain. The CDR3 has 14 residues. The germline V gene encodes CDR1 SEHNR and CDR2 FQNEAQ (reference sequence). V was shortened by 4 bases and J by 1 base, with 10 bases between the two germline ends. CDR3 coding DNA: TGTGCCAGCAGCTCAACCACGCGGAACACTGAAGCTTTCTTT. This sequence encodes CASSSTTRNTEAFF.

The chain has TRBV19 and TRBJ2-1; TRBD1 agrees at 7 bases. V gave up 8 bases and J gave up 3 bases; unmatched junction bases: 7. Germline CDR1 is LNHDA and CDR2 is SQIVND (reference sequence). CDR3 length equals 14 residues. This chain's CDR3 is CASRQGIFYNEQFF. CDR3 bases: TGTGCCAGTCGACAGGGAATTTTCTACAATGAGCAGTTCTTC.

Only one count was recorded for this clone. The rearrangement joins TRBV6-4 to TRBJ1-1; 9 bases match TRBD1. From germline, CDR1 is MRHNA and CDR2 SNTAGT. After removal of 3 bases from V and 0 bases from J, the junction contained 2 bases not matched to a gene. This CDR3 has 15 amino acids. CDR3 nucleotides: TGTGCCAGCAGTGAACAGGGGGCAATGAACACTGAAGCTTTCTTT. Translation: CASSEQGAMNTEAFF.

J is TRBJ1-2 and V is TRBV6-2 or TRBV6-3; 7 bases agree with TRBD1. Germline CDR1 MNHEY, CDR2 SVGEGT. CDR3 length: 16 residues. V shed 4 bases, J shed 6 bases, and the junction held 14 bases outside the gene matches. The CDR3 nucleotides are TGTGCCAGCAGTTCCTCCTTCCAGGGGGAAGGGGATGGCTACACCTTC. It codes for CASSSSFQGEGDGYTF.

The V call is TRBV19, the J call TRBJ1-2; no clear D. Germline CDR1 is LNHDA and CDR2 is SQIVND (reference sequence). The CDR3 spans 15 residues. Trimming removed 10 bases from V and 8 bases from J, with 26 bases in between. The DNA for the CDR3 is TGTGCCACCTCTGTCGGGCGGGGATCAGTTGGCGGCTACACCTTC. Protein: CATSVGRGSVGGYTF.

This chain uses TRBV10-3 with TRBJ2-1; TRBD1 aligns across 10 bases. V lost 6 bases to trimming and J lost 6 bases; unmatched junction nucleotides: 8. The germline CDR1 and CDR2 sequences are ENHRY and SYGVKD. The CDR3 runs to 15 residues. CDR3 sequence reads: CAISEGDRGGNEQFF. DNA of the CDR3: TGTGCCATCAGCGAGGGGGACAGGGGTGGCAATGAGCAGTTCTTC.

The rearrangement joins TRBV19 to TRBJ2-7, with 8 nucleotides matching TRBD1. This CDR3 spans 16 amino acids. V shed 1 base and J 2 bases; nucleotides not matched to a gene: 7. From germline, CDR1 is LNHDA and CDR2 SQIVND (reference sequence). The CDR3 here is CASSIVPGTGTYEQYF. CDR3 bases: TGTGCCAGTAGTATAGTCCCCGGGACAGGAACCTACGAGCAGTACTTC. Supplemented by reference TRBV19 and TRBJ2-7, the full variable domain reads DGGITQSPKYLFRKEGQNVTLSCEQNLNHDAMYWYRQDPGQGLRLIYYSQIVNDFQKGDIAEGYSVSREKKESFPLTVTSAQKNPTAFYLCASSIVPGTGTYEQYFGPGTRLTVT.

The chain recombines TRBV5-1 with TRBJ2-7; D may be TRBD1 (5 bases). Trimming took off 0 bases at V and 0 bases at J, with 13 bases between the two ends. The CDR3 is 16 amino acids. Germline V gene sequence: CDR1 SGHRS, CDR2 YFSETQ. This CDR3 reads CASSLGWGPDSYEQYF. CDR3 sequence (DNA): TGCGCCAGCAGCTTGGGTTGGGGCCCAGACTCCTACGAGCAGTACTTC.

The chain links TRBV3-1 (or the pseudogene TRBV3-2) to TRBJ2-7; a weak D match, TRBD1 (5 bases). The germline gives CDR1 LGHDT, CDR2 YNNKEL (reference sequence). CDR3 length: 14 residues. Trimming pared 4 bases from V and 4 bases from J, leaving 14 bases between. CDR3 sequence (DNA): TGTGCCAGCAGCCCAGACGGTGGGGCATACGAGCAGTACTTC. It is translated as CASSPDGGAYEQYF.

This sequence joins TRBV10-2 and TRBJ1-6; 8 bases agree with TRBD1. The V gene end was trimmed by 10 bases and the J gene end by 10 bases; junction bases not matched to a gene: 6. This CDR3 comprises 12 residues. The germline CDR1 and CDR2 sequences are WSHSY and SAAADI. This CDR3 is CATTQGESPLHF. DNA for the CDR3: TGCGCCACAACACAGGGGGAGTCACCCCTCCACTTT.

This chain joins TRBV7-8 and TRBJ2-4; 12 bases align to TRBD2. CDR1 is SGHVS, CDR2 FQNEAQ, per germline. V dropped 1 base and J dropped 12; count of bases not matched to a gene: 4. The CDR3 has 14 amino acids. Here the CDR3 DNA reads TGTGCCAGCAGCTTAGGGACTAGCGGGACAAATCAGTACTTC. This gives the protein CASSLGTSGTNQYF. Full variable domain (missing parts from reference TRBV7-8 and TRBJ2-4): GAGVSQSPRYKVAKRGQDVALRCDPISGHVSLFWYQQALGQGPEFLTYFQNEAQLDKSGLPSDRFFAERPEGSVSTLKIQRTQQEDSAVYLCASSLGTSGTNQYFGAGTRLSVL.

This sequence joins TRBV2 and TRBJ1-5, with TRBD1 matching over 9 bases. The CDR3 sequence is 15 residues long. The junction had 8 bases not matched to a gene; V was cut back by 6 bases and J by 5 bases. CDR1 and CDR2 (germline): SNHLY, FYNNEI. The CDR3 is CASSPQQGAYQPQHF. The CDR3 DNA is TGTGCCAGCAGCCCTCAACAGGGGGCCTATCAGCCCCAGCATTTT.

J is TRBJ1-2 and V is TRBV6-6; possibly TRBD1 for D (5 bases). The V gene lost 11 bases and the J gene lost 8 bases, with 15 bases spanning the gap. This CDR3 contains 11 residues. Germline V gene lookup returns CDR1 MNHNY and CDR2 SVGAGI (reference sequence). The chain's CDR3 is CAGAQGFGYTF. The DNA for the CDR3 is TGTGCCGGCGCGCAGGGATTCGGCTACACCTTC.

This clone was detected only a few times. The rearrangement links TRBV5-1 to TRBJ2-1; a weak D match, TRBD1 (5 bases). The germline V gene encodes CDR1 SGHRS and CDR2 YFSETQ. The V and J ends lost 4 bases and 0 bases respectively, with 14 bases between them. This CDR3 has 16 residues. The CDR3 reads CASSPQGPSSYNEQFF. CDR3 sequence (DNA): TGCGCCAGCAGCCCTCAGGGTCCGAGCTCCTACAATGAGCAGTTCTTC.

V is TRBV4-3 and J is TRBJ1-4; 7 bases match TRBD1. Germline values: CDR1 LGHNA, CDR2 YSLEER. V gave up 1 base and J gave up 4 bases; unmatched junction bases: 3. This CDR3 comprises 15 residues. CDR3 amino acids: CASSQGDSGNEKLFF. The DNA of the CDR3 is TGCGCCAGCAGCCAAGGGGACAGCGGTAATGAAAAACTGTTTTTT.

This clone has a single count. This chain links TRBV5-6 with TRBJ2-5, with D possibly matching TRBD2 (6 bases). V dropped 1 base and J dropped 4 bases, with 14 bases sitting between them. The CDR3 is 15 amino acids. Germline V CDR1 and CDR2: SGHDT, YYEEEE. In nucleotides, the CDR3 is TGTGCCAGCAGCTTGTTTGGGCTGGGGGGAGAGACCCAGTACTTC. Protein sequence: CASSLFGLGGETQYF.

The chain has TRBV3-1 (or the pseudogene TRBV3-2) and TRBJ1-5, with TRBD1 matching over 10 bases. The V segment lost 5 bases and the J segment 7 bases; nucleotides outside the gene matches: 5. Germline V gene lookup returns CDR1 LGHDT and CDR2 YNNKEL (reference sequence). The CDR3 loop spans 14 amino acids. The CDR3 loop reads CASSARDRGQPQHF. The CDR3 nucleotides read TGTGCCAGCAGCGCCCGGGACAGGGGACAGCCCCAGCATTTT.

A few counts support this clone. The rearrangement uses TRBV5-1 and TRBJ2-7, with 9 bases lining up with TRBD1. The CDR3 extends over 14 amino acids. The trim removed 4 bases at V and 6 bases at J, leaving 8 bases unmatched. The V gene's germline CDR1 is SGHRS and CDR2 YFSETQ. Here the CDR3 DNA reads TGCGCCAGCAGCACCGGGACAGGGACCAGCGAGCAGTACTTC. It specifies CASSTGTGTSEQYF.

The genes are TRBV25-1 and TRBJ2-1; TRBD1 matches 7 bases. There are 11 residues in the CDR3. Trimming cost V 8 bases and J 7 bases; bases outside gene matches: 2. CDR1 and CDR2 from the germline V gene are MGHDK and SYGVNS. In DNA, the CDR3 is TGTGCCAGCCGACAGGGAAATGAGCAGTTCTTC. Protein product: CASRQGNEQFF.